A selection of T cell receptor beta chains follows, all from one sample in a study of OX40 agonist ivuxolimab in advanced cancers. Sequencing was performed with immunoSEQ multiplex PCR; in TCRdb, only in-frame clones are kept and a portion is missing. In the table there are about 77,000 clones, roughly 80% of which are singletons. Sequenced here: CD4+ or CD8+ T cells sorted from blood, sampled in a trial of the OX40 agonist ivuxolimab. These receptors originate from an adult with an advanced solid tumor such as melanoma, head and neck, liver or kidney cancer. CDR3s include the opening cysteine and the closing phenylalanine or tryptophan. D genes are given only for firm matches. Not every row has a clone size; where given, it reads once, few, many or a size class.

clone_size,j_call,v_call,d_call,cdr3_aa,cdr3_nt
.,TRBJ2-1,TRBV9,TRBD2,CASSGLAGGNYNEQFF,TGTGCCAGCAGCGGACTAGCGGGAGGGAACTACAATGAGCAGTTCTTC
.,TRBJ2-1,TRBV5-1,.,CASSLGSGANEQFF,TGCGCCAGCAGCTTGGGTTCCGGAGCCAATGAGCAGTTCTTC
.,TRBJ1-2,TRBV19,.,CASSRPQGRYGYTF,TGTGCCAGTAGCCGACCTCAGGGCCGGTATGGCTACACCTTC
medium-sized,TRBJ2-1,TRBV6-4,TRBD2,CASSDGTSGSEQFF,TGTGCCAGCAGTGACGGGACTAGCGGGAGTGAGCAGTTCTTC
.,TRBJ2-3,TRBV7-7,.,CASSSGTEKDTQYF,TGTGCTAGCAGCTCCGGGACGGAAAAGGATACGCAGTATTTT
.,TRBJ2-1,TRBV10-3,.,CAISVRGLYNEQFF,TGTGCCATCAGTGTGCGCGGGCTTTACAATGAGCAGTTCTTC
once,TRBJ2-3,TRBV5-1,TRBD1,CASSWAGTGATDTQYF,TGCGCCAGCAGCTGGGCCGGGACAGGGGCCACAGATACGCAGTATTTT
.,TRBJ2-1,TRBV12-2,.,CASRLVGTARNEQFF,TGTGCAAGTCGCTTAGTAGGGACTGCCCGAAATGAGCAGTTCTTC
.,TRBJ2-5,TRBV18,.,CASSPFDRIEETQYF,TGTGCCAGCTCACCCTTTGACAGGATTGAAGAGACCCAGTACTTC
.,TRBJ2-3,TRBV7-9,TRBD2,CASSGGLAGSYTQYF,TGTGCCAGCAGCGGGGGACTAGCGGGCTCTTATACGCAGTATTTT
.,TRBJ2-5,TRBV5-1,TRBD2,CASSLVSSGGSETQYF,TGCGCCAGCAGCTTGGTATCTAGCGGGGGGTCGGAGACCCAGTACTTC